This T cell receptor beta chain was sequenced in a study of blood T cell repertoires in COVID-19. The repertoire was sequenced with immunoSEQ multiplex PCR; TCRdb's copy has only in-frame clones and lacks some. The sample shows some 200,000 clones, roughly 81% of them seen only once. A single count supports this clone. The V segment lost 4 bases and the J segment 3 bases; nucleotides outside the gene matches: 4. This CDR3 contains 14 residues. Germline assignment: CDR1 SGHKS and CDR2 YYEKEE (reference sequence). Sequenced sample: peripheral blood. This rearrangement joins TRBV5-5 to TRBJ2-1; 7 positions match TRBD2. The sequence was collected from a woman aged 45 to 65 with active or convalescent COVID-19. The CDR3, as DNA: TGTGCCAGCAGCCCGGGGGGTCTCTACAATGAGCAGTTCTTC. It yields the protein CASSPGGLYNEQFF.